The TCR beta chain under discussion was sequenced for a study of early T cells in non-severe SARS-CoV-2 infection. Study-wide results and caveats: Private and CD4 specificities were missed by VDJdb matching, skewed to anti-spike CD8.

TCRdb processed the 5' RACE reads anew with MiXCR; each CDR3 protein has one entry. The repertoire holds 65,000 to 95,000 distinct CDR3 sequences, with 5% as singletons. Trimming took 5 bases from V and 5 from J, leaving 16 bases between them. The CDR3 spans 14 residues. The V gene's germline CDR1 is SGHTA and CDR2 FQGNSA. There are many counts of this clonotype. Its specificity is unknown. The chain is built from TRBV7-2 and TRBJ2-7; the D is unclear. The TCR originated in an adult who was a healthcare worker with PCR-confirmed SARS-CoV-2 infection or an uninfected control (not recorded which). The sample was whole blood, taken at baseline. DNA for the CDR3: TGTGCCAGCAGCCCCCGCGTAGCTATCCACGAGCAGTACTTC. This gives the protein CASSPRVAIHEQYF.